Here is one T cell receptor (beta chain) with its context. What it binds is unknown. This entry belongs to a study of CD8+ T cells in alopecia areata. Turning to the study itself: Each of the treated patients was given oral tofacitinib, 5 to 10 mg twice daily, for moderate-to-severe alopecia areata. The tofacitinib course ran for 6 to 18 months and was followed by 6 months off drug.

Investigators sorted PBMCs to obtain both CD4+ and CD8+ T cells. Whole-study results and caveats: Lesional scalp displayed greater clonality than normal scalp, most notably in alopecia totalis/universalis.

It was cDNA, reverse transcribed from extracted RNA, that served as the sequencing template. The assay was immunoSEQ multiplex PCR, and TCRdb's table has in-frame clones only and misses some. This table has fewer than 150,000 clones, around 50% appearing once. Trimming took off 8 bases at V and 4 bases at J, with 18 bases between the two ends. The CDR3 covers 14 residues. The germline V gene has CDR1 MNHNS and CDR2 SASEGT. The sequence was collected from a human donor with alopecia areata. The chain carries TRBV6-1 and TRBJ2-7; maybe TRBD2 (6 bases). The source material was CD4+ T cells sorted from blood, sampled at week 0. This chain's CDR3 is CASSKSGGRYEQYF. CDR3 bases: TGTGCCAGCTCCAAATCCGGGGGTCGATACGAGCAGTACTTC.